A selection of T cell receptor beta chains follows, all from one sample in a study of identical twins. TCRdb itself ran the 5' RACE reads through MiXCR, one entry per CDR3 protein. The sample yields just under 650,000 distinct CDR3 sequences, just over 7% seen once. Another study also made use of these data, one on yellow fever vaccine responses in identical twins.

The sequenced sample was PBMCs. The receptors shown here come from a woman aged 18-30 years in good health. The CDR3 runs from the conserved cysteine through the conserved F or W. The D gene is left open where the match is weak. Expanded clones get a size class; other rows say once, few or many, or leave the size out.

D	V	J	size	length	DNA	CDR3
TRBD2	TRBV28	TRBJ2-1	.	15	TGTGCCAGCAGCGCGGATGGACTAGCGGGAGATGAGCAGTTCTTC	CASSADGLAGDEQFF
.	TRBV7-9	TRBJ2-1	.	13	TGTGCCAGCAGCCCGCCCCGGTTTTATGAGCAGTTCTTC	CASSPPRFYEQFF
TRBD1	TRBV2	TRBJ1-6	few	14	TGTGCCAGCAGTGGAGGGGGCGGTAATTCACCCCTCCACTTT	CASSGGGGNSPLHF
TRBD1	TRBV24-1	TRBJ1-1	few	12	TGTGCCACCAGGACAGGGGGCTCTGAAGCTTTCTTT	CATRTGGSEAFF
.	TRBV7-9	TRBJ1-5	many	12	TGTGCCAGCAGCGAAAGCCAAAGCCCCCAGCATTTT	CASSESQSPQHF
TRBD2	TRBV5-6	TRBJ2-5	many	16	TGTGCCAGCAGCTGGGCTAGCGGGAGGGGAAGAGAGACCCAGTACTTC	CASSWASGRGRETQYF
.	TRBV5-1	TRBJ1-4	many	14	TGCGCCAGCAGCTTGCGGCTTGGAAATGAAAAACTGTTTTTT	CASSLRLGNEKLFF
TRBD2	TRBV20-1	TRBJ2-7	few	15	TGCAGTGCTAGAGACCCCGGGACTAGAGTTGACGAGCAGTACTTC	CSARDPGTRVDEQYF
TRBD1	TRBV12-3/TRBV12-4	TRBJ2-6	.	15	TGTGCCAGCACCGTCACAGGGGCTGGGGCCAACGTCCTGACTTTC	CASTVTGAGANVLTF
.	TRBV7-6	TRBJ1-3	.	17	TGTGCCAGCAGCTTAGGGGGGCGGGATTCTCCCGGAGTCACCATATATTTT	CASSLGGRDSPGVTIYF
.	TRBV20-1	TRBJ2-3	.	9	TGCAGGCCCCCAGATACGCAGTATTTT	CRPPDTQYF
.	TRBV5-6	TRBJ1-5	many	15	TGTGCCAGCAGCGCCCGGGAGCCCCCCAATCAGCCCCAGCATTTT	CASSAREPPNQPQHF
TRBD2	TRBV2	TRBJ2-1	.	14	TGTGCCAGTGCCCGACTAGCGGGGCTCAATGAGCAGTTCTTC	CASARLAGLNEQFF
.	TRBV20-1	TRBJ2-1	.	12	TGCAGTGCAACCGGGCCAGGGAATGAGCAGTTCTTC	CSATGPGNEQFF
TRBD2	TRBV3-1	TRBJ2-7	.	15	TGTGCCAGCAGCGGACGGACTAGCGGAGGGAGCGAGCAGTACTTC	CASSGRTSGGSEQYF
.	TRBV10-3	TRBJ2-5	.	15	TGTGCCATCAGGGGCGGCGGACAGTACCAAGAGACCCAGTACTTC	CAIRGGGQYQETQYF
TRBD2	TRBV24-1	TRBJ2-1	few	16	TGTGCCACCAGTGAACATGGACTAGCGGGGGGCAGGGAGCAGTTCTTC	CATSEHGLAGGREQFF
TRBD2	TRBV20-1	TRBJ2-2	few	15	TGCAGTGCTACACCTAGCGGGAGATCGACCGGGGAGCTGTTTTTT	CSATPSGRSTGELFF
TRBD1	TRBV25-1	TRBJ2-6	.	18	TGTGCCAGCAGTGAACCGGGACAGGGTAAGGTATCGACCAACGTCCTGACTTTC	CASSEPGQGKVSTNVLTF
.	TRBV29-1	TRBJ2-1	.	15	TGCAGCGGCGGCACTAACCGGCCCCTCGACAATGAGCAGTTCTTC	CSGGTNRPLDNEQFF
.	TRBV29-1	TRBJ2-3	many	15	TGCAGCGTTGTCCCACTAGTCCGGGGCACAGATACGCAGTATTTT	CSVVPLVRGTDTQYF
.	TRBV2	TRBJ2-3	few	15	TGTGCCAGCAGTGATGATGCAGGGGGCACAGATACGCAGTATTTT	CASSDDAGGTDTQYF
TRBD2	TRBV19	TRBJ2-1	few	16	TGTGCCAGTAGTCGGACTAGCGGGAGTCCCTACAATGAGCAGTTCTTC	CASSRTSGSPYNEQFF
TRBD2	TRBV10-3	TRBJ2-7	few	13	TGTGCCATTCAGCGGGAGGGCCAATACGAGCAGTACTTC	CAIQREGQYEQYF
.	TRBV11-1	TRBJ2-1	few	18	TGTGCCAGCAGCTTTCCTGGGCCCCAAGGCAGGGATGGGGATGAGCAGTTCTTC	CASSFPGPQGRDGDEQFF
.	TRBV20-1	TRBJ1-2	few	13	TGCAGTGCTAGAGACAGCGTCAACTATGGCTACACCTTC	CSARDSVNYGYTF
.	TRBV2	TRBJ2-3	few	14	TGTGCCAGCAGTGACCTTCCCGCGCCGGATACGCAGTATTTT	CASSDLPAPDTQYF
TRBD2	TRBV28	TRBJ2-7	.	17	TGTGCCAGCAGTTCCCCATACACTAGCGGGAGCTCCTACGAGCAGTACTTC	CASSSPYTSGSSYEQYF
TRBD2	TRBV20-1	TRBJ2-3	few	15	TGCAGTGCGGTGACTAGCGGGGGGTTCACAGATACGCAGTATTTT	CSAVTSGGFTDTQYF
TRBD1	TRBV14	TRBJ1-1	few	14	TGTGCCAGCAGCCAGAACAGGGGGTTCACTGAAGCTTTCTTT	CASSQNRGFTEAFF
TRBD2	TRBV20-1	TRBJ2-1	many	15	TGCAGTGCTGAGTTAGCGGGGAGCTCCTACAATGAGCAGTTCTTC	CSAELAGSSYNEQFF
.	TRBV5-6	TRBJ2-3	few	16	TGTGCCAGCACGGTAAACAGGGTCCTCACGAGAGATACGCAGTATTTT	CASTVNRVLTRDTQYF
.	TRBV20-1	TRBJ2-7	many	11	TGCAGTGCTAGAGGAGACTACGAGCAGTACTTC	CSARGDYEQYF
.	TRBV7-9	TRBJ2-5	.	16	TGTGCCAGCAGCTTACGCGTATCGGCTTCTAGAGAGACCCAGTACTTC	CASSLRVSASRETQYF
.	TRBV12-3/TRBV12-4	TRBJ2-1	many	12	TGTGCCAGCAGTCAGACCTACAATGAGCAGTTCTTC	CASSQTYNEQFF
.	TRBV5-4	TRBJ1-5	few	14	TGTGCCAGCAGCTTGCAAGGGAGAGATCAGCCCCAGCATTTT	CASSLQGRDQPQHF
.	TRBV28	TRBJ2-3	many	14	TGTGCCAGCAGTTTAGGGCAGTTTACAGATACGCAGTATTTT	CASSLGQFTDTQYF
.	TRBV7-9	TRBJ2-1	.	12	TGTGCCAGCAGCTTAGAGGGACCAGAGCAGTTCTTC	CASSLEGPEQFF
.	TRBV14	TRBJ2-2	.	13	TGTGCCAGCAGCCAAGTCTGGCCCGGGGAGCTGTTTTTT	CASSQVWPGELFF
.	TRBV28	TRBJ2-7	.	17	TGTGCCAGCAGTTTTGATCCGGGTCTGGTTGGCTCCTACGAGCAGTACTTC	CASSFDPGLVGSYEQYF
TRBD1	TRBV5-1	TRBJ2-6	.	16	TGCGCCAGCAAGGGACAGGGAATCTCTGGGGCCAACGTCCTGACTTTC	CASKGQGISGANVLTF
TRBD1	TRBV28	TRBJ2-2	many	16	TGTGCCAGCAGCCAAGACAGGGTAGCGAACACCGGGGAGCTGTTTTTT	CASSQDRVANTGELFF
TRBD2	TRBV12-3/TRBV12-4	TRBJ2-5	.	16	TGTGCCAGCAGTTTAGCGACTAGCGGGGTTATGAAGACCCAGTACTTC	CASSLATSGVMKTQYF
.	TRBV11-2	TRBJ2-1	.	18	TGTGCCAGCAGCTTAGGGGGGAACAGGGTATTGTCCTACAATGAGCAGTTCTTC	CASSLGGNRVLSYNEQFF
TRBD1	TRBV2	TRBJ1-1	.	13	TGTGCCAGCAGAGACAGGGTTTACACTGAAGCTTTCTTT	CASRDRVYTEAFF
.	TRBV12-3/TRBV12-4	TRBJ2-1	few	16	TGTGCCAGCAGGGGGGGCGGGAGCGGGATCTTCAATGAGCAGTTCTTC	CASRGGGSGIFNEQFF
.	TRBV4-1	TRBJ2-7	.	15	TGCGCCAGCAGCCAAGCCTCGGGGGCGGGGTACGAGCAGTACTTC	CASSQASGAGYEQYF
.	TRBV24-1	TRBJ2-3	many	13	TGTGCCACCAGTGATTTTTCATCCGATGCGCAGTATTTT	CATSDFSSDAQYF
.	TRBV7-2	TRBJ1-1	many	16	TGTGCCAGCAGTATAAGTGCCGGGTCGGGGAACACTGAAGCTTTCTTT	CASSISAGSGNTEAFF
.	TRBV4-1	TRBJ2-1	few	17	TGCGCCAGCAGCCAAGATCAAGCCGGGGGTAACTACAATGAGCAGTTCTTC	CASSQDQAGGNYNEQFF
.	TRBV11-2	TRBJ2-6	.	16	TGTGCCAGCAGCTTAATCCCAGGGTCTGGGGCCAACGTCCTGACTTTC	CASSLIPGSGANVLTF
.	TRBV10-2	TRBJ2-1	many	14	TGCGCCAGCAGTACAGAAAAAGAACCAAATGAGCAGTTCTTC	CASSTEKEPNEQFF
TRBD2	TRBV2	TRBJ2-5	few	15	TGTGCCAGCAGTGAAGATAGCGGGGGGGTGGAGACCCAGTACTTC	CASSEDSGGVETQYF
TRBD2	TRBV5-1	TRBJ2-1	.	17	TGCGCCAGCAGTAGAACTAGCGGGAGTAAAGCCTACAATGAGCAGTTCTTC	CASSRTSGSKAYNEQFF
TRBD1	TRBV29-1	TRBJ2-7	many	14	TGCAGCGTCCAATCCGGGACAGGGGCGGTCGAGCAGTACTTC	CSVQSGTGAVEQYF
.	TRBV29-1	TRBJ2-7	.	13	TGCAGCGTTGAGGGCGGCGCCTACTACGAGCAGTACTTC	CSVEGGAYYEQYF
.	TRBV7-9	TRBJ1-1	few	14	TGTGCCAGCAGCTTATCCTGGACGGCCACTGAAGCTTTCTTT	CASSLSWTATEAFF
.	TRBV5-7	TRBJ1-1	.	13	TGTGCCATGAGCTCCGGGTTGAACACTGAAGCTTTCTTT	CAMSSGLNTEAFF
TRBD2	TRBV5-1	TRBJ2-7	many	16	TGCGCCAGCAGCTTGGCCGCTAGCGGGAGGTCCTACGAGCAGTACTTC	CASSLAASGRSYEQYF